This T cell receptor (beta chain) was identified during a study of control samples from healthy donors and cancer patients. Assay: immunoSEQ multiplex PCR; the TCRdb copy retains only in-frame clones and omits some. The top ten clones hold about 1.6% of a sample with 190,000 or so clones, about 93% of them seen once. This CDR3 contains 12 residues. V was clipped by 3 bases and J by 7 bases, with 9 bases between them. Germline values: CDR1 KGHSH, CDR2 LQKENI. The sequencing input was blood. This receptor was identified in a man between 18 and 29 years old in good health. The chain uses TRBV18 and TRBJ1-1, with D perhaps matching TRBD1 (6 bases). The CDR3 DNA is TGTGCCAGCTCACCTACAGGGATTGAAGCTTTCTTT. This translates into CASSPTGIEAFF.